This entry lists 29 T cell receptor beta chains sequenced from one sample in a study of beta chain features in type 1 diabetes. The whole isolated RNA underwent reverse transcription, so sequencing captured expressed TCRB transcripts. Clones were sequenced by immunoSEQ multiplex PCR, and TCRdb holds only the in-frame ones, with some missing. The sample holds 500,000 to 850,000 clones, over 12% seen once. The antigens of these receptors remain unknown. General study points: The study found moderately but significantly shorter TCRB CDR3s in all four CD4+ subsets of Type 1 diabetes patients.

The sample consisted of naive CD4+ T cells from blood. Receptor source: a man aged 18 to 30 with type 1 diabetes.

The chain carries TRBV12-5 and TRBJ1-1; 8 bases map to TRBD1. The CDR3 is made up of 15 amino acids. Germline V CDR1 and CDR2: LGHNT, FRNRAP. Unmatched junction bases numbered 6, after V lost 6 bases and J lost 0 bases. CDR3 bases: TGTGCTAGTGGCCCAGGGGGCCATTTGAACACTGAAGCTTTCTTT. Its protein product is CASGPGGHLNTEAFF.

This clone occurred a few times. This chain uses TRBV9 with TRBJ2-3; 8 nucleotides align to TRBD2. Germline V gives CDR1 SGDLS, CDR2 YYNGEE. Trimming at V came to 4 bases and at J to 5 bases, leaving 12 bases not matched to a gene. CDR3 size: 16 residues. DNA for the CDR3: TGTGCCAGCAGCATCCTCGGGGGGGCGGATATAGATACGCAGTATTTT. It yields the protein CASSILGGADIDTQYF.

J is TRBJ1-2 and V is TRBV2; perhaps TRBD1 as D (6 bases). V was trimmed by 1 base and J by 7 bases, leaving 16 bases between them. CDR1 SNHLY and CDR2 FYNNEI come from the germline V gene. The length of the CDR3 is 15 residues. This chain's CDR3 is CASSEGIRGSFGYTF. The CDR3 DNA is TGTGCCAGCAGTGAAGGGATCAGGGGATCGTTTGGCTACACCTTC.

This clone was observed many times. V and J are TRBV4-2 and TRBJ2-6; D is tentatively TRBD1 or TRBD2 (5 bases each). This CDR3 has 14 amino acids. The V end lost 2 bases, the J end lost 8 bases, and 10 bases lay between the germline ends. From germline, CDR1 is LGHNA and CDR2 YNFKEQ. CDR3 bases: TGTGCCAGCAGCCAACCGGGGACGACCAACGTCCTGACTTTC. This encodes CASSQPGTTNVLTF.

This chain uses TRBV25-1 with TRBJ2-1, with 16 nucleotides matching TRBD2. J gave up 8 bases and V 6 bases, and 13 bases lay outside the gene matches. The CDR3 runs to 18 residues. Germline lookup yields CDR1 MGHDK and CDR2 SYGVNS. This CDR3 reads CASSPGTSGRGTADEQFF. CDR3 DNA: TGTGCCAGCAGCCCCGGGACTAGCGGGAGGGGCACCGCCGATGAGCAGTTCTTC.

The V call is TRBV7-9, the J call TRBJ2-2; 7 bases line up with TRBD2. There are 13 residues in the CDR3. Per germline, CDR1 SEHNR and CDR2 FQNEAQ (reference sequence). J gave up 6 bases and V 3 bases, and 1 base lay outside the gene matches. CDR3 loop: CASSFTSAGELFF. As DNA, the CDR3 is TGTGCCAGCAGCTTTACTAGCGCCGGGGAGCTGTTTTTT.

There are a few counts of this clone. The V call is TRBV19, the J call TRBJ2-3; 10 nucleotides line up with TRBD1. V trimming: 5 bases; J trimming: 3 bases; junction bases outside the gene matches: 5. CDR1 LNHDA and CDR2 SQIVND come from the germline V gene (reference sequence). The CDR3 runs 15 residues. Here the CDR3 reads CASSAPGQGTDTQYF. The CDR3 DNA is TGTGCCAGTAGTGCACCGGGACAGGGGACAGATACGCAGTATTTT. Based on the CDR3 plus reference TRBV19 and TRBJ2-3, the full variable domain is DGGITQSPKYLFRKEGQNVTLSCEQNLNHDAMYWYRQDPGQGLRLIYYSQIVNDFQKGDIAEGYSVSREKKESFPLTVTSAQKNPTAFYLCASSAPGQGTDTQYFGPGTRLTVL.

The chain has TRBV5-4 and TRBJ1-5; D may be TRBD1 (5 bases). The V end lost 0 bases, the J end lost 1 base, and 8 bases lay between the germline ends. Germline CDR1 is SGHNT and CDR2 is YYREEE (reference sequence). The CDR3 is 15 amino acids. Written as DNA, the CDR3 is TGTGCCAGCAGCTTGGCGGGGGTCAGCAATCAGCCCCAGCATTTT. This codes for CASSLAGVSNQPQHF.

This clone has a single count. V gene TRBV7-2 combines with J gene TRBJ1-1, with TRBD1 identical over 7 bases. V lost 5 bases to trimming and J lost 3 bases; unmatched junction nucleotides: 6. The CDR3 has 14 amino acids. Per germline, CDR1 SGHTA and CDR2 FQGNSA. In nucleotides, the CDR3 is TGTGCCAGCAGCCCGACAGGGTATTACACTGAAGCTTTCTTT. Amino acid sequence: CASSPTGYYTEAFF.

This chain links TRBV7-2 with TRBJ2-7, with D tentatively TRBD1 (5 bases). CDR1 SGHTA and CDR2 FQGNSA come from the germline V gene. The CDR3 totals 14 residues. Trimming shortened V by 2 bases and J by 2 bases, and 10 bases separated the two germline ends. For the CDR3, the DNA is TGTGCCAGCAGCTTATTGAGACAGACCTACGAGCAGTACTTC. Translated, it gives CASSLLRQTYEQYF.

The CDR3 DNA sequence: TGTGCCACCAGCAGACACCGACAGGGATCCACAGATACGCAGTATTTT. Its protein is CATSRHRQGSTDTQYF. This chain links TRBV15 with TRBJ2-3, with 7 bases aligning to TRBD1. Germline assignment: CDR1 LNHNV and CDR2 YYDKDF (reference sequence). The CDR3 runs to 16 residues. V lost 2 bases and J lost 2; bases outside the gene matches: 7.

This clone was observed a handful of times. The chain couples TRBV5-4 to TRBJ2-1; TRBD1 aligns across 7 bases. The germline V gene has CDR1 SGHNT and CDR2 YYREEE (reference sequence). The J segment lost 7 bases and the V segment lost 4 bases, leaving 5 bases of the junction unmatched. This CDR3 contains 13 residues. CDR3 in amino acids: CASSPGTENEQFF. In nucleotides, the CDR3 is TGTGCCAGCAGCCCCGGGACAGAAAATGAGCAGTTCTTC. The full variable domain, with the rest looked up from reference TRBV5-4 and TRBJ2-1, is ETGVTQSPTHLIKTRGQQVTLRCSSQSGHNTVSWYQQALGQGPQFIFQYYREEENGRGNFPPRFSGLQFPNYSSELNVNALELDDSALYLCASSPGTENEQFFGPGTRLTVL.

The chain uses TRBV15 and TRBJ1-1; D perhaps matches TRBD1 (6 bases). Germline lookup yields CDR1 LNHNV and CDR2 YYDKDF (reference sequence). The V gene lost 8 bases and the J gene lost 1 base, with 11 bases spanning the gap. The CDR3 contains 13 residues. CDR3 residues: CATALGGNTEAFF. As DNA, the CDR3 is TGTGCCACCGCCTTAGGGGGGAACACTGAAGCTTTCTTT.

This chain links TRBV29-1 with TRBJ2-5; D is perhaps TRBD2 (5 bases). Germline V lookup: CDR1 SQVTM, CDR2 ANQGSEA. CDR3 length equals 12 residues. V gave up 3 bases and J gave up 5 bases, with 10 bases separating them. The CDR3 sequence: CSVDRGIETQYF. For the CDR3, the DNA is TGCAGCGTTGACCGGGGAATTGAGACCCAGTACTTC.

This clone was detected a few times. V is TRBV5-1 and J is TRBJ2-3; 8 nucleotides align to TRBD1. J lost 4 bases, V lost 4 bases, and 5 bases had no gene match. CDR3 length: 14 residues. The germline CDR1 and CDR2 sequences are SGHRS and YFSETQ. The CDR3 region is CASSTRQGPDTQYF. CDR3 bases: TGCGCCAGCAGCACACGACAGGGGCCAGATACGCAGTATTTT.

This clone was picked up a small number of times. This chain joins TRBV30 and TRBJ2-3; D might be TRBD2 (6 bases). The CDR3 is made up of 14 amino acids. V was clipped by 0 bases and J by 3 bases, with 10 bases between them. Germline assignment: CDR1 GTSNPN and CDR2 SVGIG (reference sequence). The CDR3 nucleotides read TGTGCCTGGAGTGTGGGGGGAGGTACAGATACGCAGTATTTT. It yields the protein CAWSVGGGTDTQYF.

The chain employs TRBV18 and TRBJ1-3; 12 bases are a match to TRBD1. J was trimmed by 4 bases and V by 0 bases; bases with no gene match: 1. The CDR3 contains 16 residues. Germline V gene lookup returns CDR1 KGHSH and CDR2 LQKENI. CDR3: CASSPPGQGAGNTIYF. DNA for the CDR3: TGTGCCAGCTCACCACCGGGACAGGGGGCAGGAAACACCATATATTTT.

This chain connects TRBV29-1 to TRBJ2-2; D is ambiguous. The V end lost 6 bases, the J end lost 6 bases, and 11 bases lay between the germline ends. Germline lookup yields CDR1 SQVTM and CDR2 ANQGSEA. This CDR3 is built from 12 residues. Here the CDR3 DNA reads TGCAGCGTAGCGAGGTACGCCGGGGAGCTGTTTTTT. Translating gives CSVARYAGELFF.

This chain links TRBV4-1 with TRBJ2-3, with a tentative D call TRBD2 (6 bases). Germline assignment: CDR1 MGHRA and CDR2 YSYEKL. V lost 1 base and J lost 2, with 16 bases in between. This CDR3 contains 17 residues. Here the CDR3 reads CASSQGLLGGATDTQYF. As DNA, the CDR3 is TGCGCCAGCAGCCAAGGACTCTTAGGCGGGGCCACAGATACGCAGTATTTT.

V and J are TRBV20-1 and TRBJ1-2; no clear D. Germline V CDR1 and CDR2: DFQATT, SNEGSKA (reference sequence). CDR3 length: 11 residues. Between the trimmed V and J ends, which lost 6 bases and 2 bases, there was a span of 7 bases. The CDR3 coding sequence is TGCAGTGCCTGGAACAACTATGGCTACACCTTC. Its translation: CSAWNNYGYTF.

This clone was seen a few times. The genes are TRBV6-5 and TRBJ1-5, with no clear D. Germline V gene data show CDR1 as MNHEY and CDR2 as SVGAGI. Trimming took off 6 bases at V and 7 bases at J, with 13 bases between the two ends. The CDR3 is made up of 13 amino acids. The chain's CDR3 is CASRPDLGQPQHF. The CDR3 coding sequence is TGTGCCAGCAGGCCCGATCTCGGCCAGCCCCAGCATTTT.

This clone was detected only a few times. The chain joins TRBV19 to TRBJ2-2; 8 bases map to TRBD2. The CDR3 contains 20 residues. V gave up 6 bases and J gave up 5 bases; unmatched junction bases: 23. Germline CDR1 reads LNHDA; CDR2 reads SQIVND (reference sequence). The chain's CDR3 is CASSLFTSGLAGEPTGELFF. The CDR3 DNA follows: TGTGCCAGTAGCCTTTTCACCTCCGGACTAGCAGGGGAGCCAACCGGGGAGCTGTTTTTT.

This clone was seen just once. A much larger clone lies one base from this, so it may be a read error. The chain uses TRBV11-2 and TRBJ2-3, with unresolved D. V was pared by 5 bases and J by 2 bases, with 5 bases between. This CDR3 is 12 amino acids long. Germline V gives CDR1 SGHAT, CDR2 FQNNGV. CDR3 protein: CASSPTTDTQYF. The CDR3 DNA reads as TGTGCCAGCAGCCCGACCACAGATACGCAGTATTTT.

This clone was found once. The gene calls are TRBV4-3 and TRBJ2-3, with D hard to call. The germline V and J ends were trimmed by 0 bases and 2 bases, with 9 bases remaining between them. Germline V CDR1 and CDR2: LGHNA, YSLEER. This CDR3 spans 15 amino acids. The CDR3 DNA reads TGCGCCAGCAGCCAAGATAATACGGCCACAGATACGCAGTATTTT. It is translated as CASSQDNTATDTQYF.

The chain couples TRBV18 to TRBJ2-3; 7 bases match TRBD1. The CDR3 runs to 14 residues. The germline gives CDR1 KGHSH, CDR2 LQKENI. The V and J ends lost 6 bases and 2 bases, in that order; junction bases with no gene match: 5. This chain's CDR3 is CASSRDRDTDTQYF. In DNA form, the CDR3 reads TGTGCCAGCTCTCGGGACAGAGACACAGATACGCAGTATTTT.

The J gene is TRBJ2-1, the V gene TRBV13, with D maybe TRBD2 (6 bases). V was cut by 4 bases and J by 4 bases, with 14 bases left in between. The germline gives CDR1 PRHDT, CDR2 FYEKMQ (reference sequence). The CDR3 length is 15 residues. In DNA, the CDR3 is TGTGCCAGCAGCTCAGCCGACCGGGGGTACAATGAGCAGTTCTTC. It specifies CASSSADRGYNEQFF.

This clone was seen more than once but under ten times. The CDR3 loop reads CASSPSGTGITSSYEQYF. CDR3 DNA: TGTGCCAGCTCACCAAGCGGGACAGGGATTACTAGCTCCTACGAGCAGTACTTC. The chain recombines TRBV18 with TRBJ2-7, with TRBD1 identical over 9 bases. The CDR3 runs to 18 residues. Germline V lookup: CDR1 KGHSH, CDR2 LQKENI. The trim removed 2 bases at V and 0 bases at J, leaving 11 bases unmatched.

This clone has a handful of counts. This chain joins TRBV28 and TRBJ2-7; TRBD2 is a possible D gene (5 bases). V was clipped by 7 bases and J by 2 bases, with 15 bases between them. The CDR3 runs to 14 residues. Germline V lookup: CDR1 MDHEN, CDR2 SYDVKM. DNA of the CDR3: TGTGCCAGCACCCTGGAGGCAGCGACCTACGAGCAGTACTTC. This sequence encodes CASTLEAATYEQYF.

This clone was observed a few times. The CDR3 nucleotides are TGTGCCAGCAGCTTACCGGGACGCCGGAACACTGAAGCTTTCTTT. Amino acid sequence: CASSLPGRRNTEAFF. The V gene is TRBV5-4, the J gene TRBJ1-1; a possible D gene is TRBD1 (5 bases). The CDR3 loop spans 15 amino acids. V was cut by 2 bases and J by 1 base, with 12 bases left in between. CDR1 is SGHNT and CDR2 is YYREEE in the germline V gene (reference sequence).